This TCR beta chain originates from a study of beta chain features in type 1 diabetes. Reverse transcription of all isolated RNA meant that expressed TCRB transcripts were sequenced. Sequencing was performed with immunoSEQ multiplex PCR; in TCRdb, only in-frame clones are kept and a portion is missing. The sample lists about 900,000 clones, 15% to 20% seen once, with 0.02% to 0.03% in the top ten. Germline values: CDR1 MNHEY, CDR2 SMNVEV (reference sequence). The CDR3 contains 16 residues. The V and J ends lost 5 bases and 2 bases respectively, with 19 bases between them. Sample: naive CD4+ T cells from blood. This clonotype originated in a woman under 30 in good health. The chain combines TRBV27 with TRBJ2-7, with D tentatively TRBD2 (6 bases). CDR3 region: CASSPQGASATYEQYF. DNA of the CDR3: TGTGCCAGCAGTCCCCAAGGGGCTAGCGCTACCTACGAGCAGTACTTC.